This TCR beta chain appears in the sequencing data of a study of T-cell memory formation after mild COVID-19. Background on the study: Across donors, TCR clusters were largely donor specific.

With constant-segment primers, 5'RACE yielded cDNA libraries of TCR alpha and TCR beta that carried sample barcodes and UMIs. TCRdb re-called the 5' RACE reads through MiXCR, storing one row per CDR3 protein. The repertoire holds 300,000 to 400,000 distinct CDR3 sequences, with 13% as singletons. This clonotype turned up a few times. Its antigen is undetermined. General study points: Clones that got smaller from day 15 to 85 had even CD4/CD8, while clones growing later tipped toward CD4+. CD4+ clones that contracted lay mainly in CM and EM; CD8+ ones lay in EMRA.

What was sequenced was PBMCs or a T cell subset sorted from them (not recorded which). This receptor was obtained from a man aged 18 to 29 who had mild COVID-19 (a few samples of this study predate the infection). Cell type and time point are not known.

The CDR3 region is CARQEGLGYEQYF. DNA for the CDR3: TGTGCCAGGCAGGAGGGACTAGGGTACGAGCAGTACTTC. This chain links TRBV10-3 with TRBJ2-7; the match to TRBD2 covers 8 bases. Germline V gene sequence: CDR1 ENHRY, CDR2 SYGVKD. CDR3 size: 13 residues. V shed 10 bases, J shed 4 bases, and the junction held 9 bases outside the gene matches.